This is a list of T cell receptor beta chains from one sample in a study of cytomegalovirus exposure and HLA in healthy donors. The repertoire was sequenced with immunoSEQ multiplex PCR; TCRdb's copy has only in-frame clones and lacks some. This sample has some 67,000 clones; approximately 78% occur once, and the top ten carry about 2.9%. The material sequenced was PBMCs. The receptor source for this set is a woman aged 25 to 39 in good health and CMV-seronegative. The CDR3 runs from the conserved cysteine through the conserved F or W. A D gene is named only where the DNA matches it firmly. The listing skips clone size in some rows; elsewhere it reads once, few, many or a size class.

V gene	clone size	J gene	D gene	CDR3 protein	CDR3 DNA
TRBV29-1	NA	TRBJ1-1	TRBD1	CSVVQGDTEAFF	TGCAGCGTTGTCCAGGGGGACACTGAAGCTTTCTTT
TRBV30	NA	TRBJ2-7	TRBD1	CAWSVAWDRGTYEQYF	TGTGCCTGGAGTGTAGCATGGGACAGGGGTACCTACGAGCAGTACTTC
TRBV10-3	NA	TRBJ1-2	NA	CAISESGQGQRYTF	TGTGCCATCAGTGAGTCGGGGCAGGGGCAACGCTACACCTTC
TRBV4-1	once	TRBJ2-7	TRBD1	CASSPEGTGDYEQYF	TGCGCCAGCAGCCCCGAGGGGACAGGAGACTACGAGCAGTACTTC
TRBV20-1	NA	TRBJ2-4	NA	CSAPGNVENRF	TGCAGTGCCCCGGGGAATGTGGAAAATAGGTTC
TRBV27	few	TRBJ2-5	TRBD1	CASSNGQGLETQYF	TGTGCCAGCAGTAACGGACAGGGTCTAGAGACCCAGTACTTC
TRBV7-8	few	TRBJ2-7	TRBD2	CASSPGTSGGASYEQYF	TGTGCCAGCAGCCCCGGGACTAGCGGGGGGGCCAGCTACGAGCAGTACTTC
TRBV7-9	NA	TRBJ2-5	TRBD1	CAGSPTGQATGETQYF	TGTGCCGGCAGCCCAACCGGACAGGCCACTGGGGAGACCCAGTACTTC
TRBV7-6	NA	TRBJ1-1	NA	CASSLRRQANTEAFF	TGTGCCAGCAGCTTGAGGCGGCAAGCAAACACTGAAGCTTTCTTT
TRBV7-6	few	TRBJ1-2	TRBD1	CASSLGDSYGYTF	TGTGCCAGCAGCTTAGGGGACAGCTATGGCTACACCTTC
TRBV6-5	NA	TRBJ1-1	TRBD1	CASSRGGQGNTEAFF	TGTGCCAGCAGTAGGGGAGGACAGGGGAACACTGAAGCTTTCTTT